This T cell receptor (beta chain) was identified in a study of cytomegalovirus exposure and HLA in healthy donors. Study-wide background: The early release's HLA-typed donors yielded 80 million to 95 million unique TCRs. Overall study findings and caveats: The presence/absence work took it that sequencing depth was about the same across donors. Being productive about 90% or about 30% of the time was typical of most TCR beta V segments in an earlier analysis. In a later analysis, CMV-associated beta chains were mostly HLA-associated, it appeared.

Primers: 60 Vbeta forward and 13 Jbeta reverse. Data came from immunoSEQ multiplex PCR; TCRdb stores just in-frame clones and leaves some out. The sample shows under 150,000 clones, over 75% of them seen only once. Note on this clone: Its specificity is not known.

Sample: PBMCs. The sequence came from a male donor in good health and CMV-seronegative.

The DNA for the CDR3 is TGTGCCAGCAGTCCCTCGACAGGGGAAAGCAATCAGCCCCAGCATTTT. It translates to CASSPSTGESNQPQHF. The chain employs TRBV27 and TRBJ1-5; 8 bases are shared with TRBD1. Germline V gene data show CDR1 as MNHEY and CDR2 as SMNVEV (reference sequence). V was clipped by 5 bases and J by 1 base; unmatched bases: 7. This CDR3 spans 16 amino acids.